The 20 T cell receptor beta chains given below trace back to one sample, sequenced in a study of beta chain features in type 1 diabetes. Investigators reverse transcribed all isolated RNA, so they sequenced expressed TCRB transcripts. Using immunoSEQ multiplex PCR, the repertoire was profiled, and TCRdb retains in-frame clones only, with some absent. The sample gives roughly 150,000 clones, about 8.1% of which show up once; 0.65% is in the top ten. Material for sequencing was central memory CD4+ T cells from blood. The receptors come from a man younger than 35 in good health.

This clone has more than one count but fewer than ten. The chain employs TRBV6-1 and TRBJ2-2, with a weak D call TRBD2 (5 bases). V was clipped by 5 bases and J by 0 bases, with 7 bases between them. Germline V gene sequence: CDR1 MNHNS, CDR2 SASEGT. This CDR3 spans 14 amino acids. The CDR3 spells CASSTGTNTGELFF. The CDR3 coding sequence is TGTGCCAGCAGTACCGGGACGAACACCGGGGAGCTGTTTTTT.

This clone turned up a few times. The chain employs TRBV28 and TRBJ1-4, with 8 bases matching TRBD1. The germline gives CDR1 MDHEN, CDR2 SYDVKM. The V gene end was trimmed by 6 bases and the J gene end by 5 bases; junction bases not matched to a gene: 8. The CDR3 extends over 15 amino acids. This chain's CDR3 is CASRLPGQANEKLFF. Here the CDR3 DNA reads TGTGCCAGCAGGTTACCGGGACAGGCAAATGAAAAACTGTTTTTT. The whole variable domain, filled in from reference TRBV28 and TRBJ1-4, reads DVKVTQSSRYLVKRTGEKVFLECVQDMDHENMFWYRQDPGLGLRLIYFSYDVKMKEKGDIPEGYSVSREKKERFSLILESASTNQTSMYLCASRLPGQANEKLFFGSGTQLSVL.

The chain carries TRBV4-2 and TRBJ2-5; 14 nucleotides agree with TRBD2. The CDR3 runs 17 residues. V lost 2 bases, J lost 5 bases, and 7 bases stayed unmatched. Germline V gene lookup returns CDR1 LGHNA and CDR2 YNFKEQ. The CDR3 spells CASSQPGTSGSIETQYF. The CDR3 DNA is TGTGCCAGCAGCCAACCCGGGACTAGCGGGAGTATCGAGACCCAGTACTTC.

The V call is TRBV6-6, the J call TRBJ1-4, with D unclear. The CDR3 is 14 residues long. V dropped 2 bases and J dropped 5 bases, with 9 bases sitting between them. CDR1 is MNHNY and CDR2 is SVGAGI in the germline V gene (reference sequence). The CDR3 loop reads CASSYLSSNEKLFF. CDR3 sequence (DNA): TGTGCCAGCAGTTACCTGTCGTCGAATGAAAAACTGTTTTTT.

This clone was observed a few times. In DNA, the CDR3 is TGTGCCAGCAGCGTAGTTGGGGGCGCAGGCTATGGCTACACCTTC. This translates into CASSVVGGAGYGYTF. The chain recombines TRBV9 with TRBJ1-2; D may be TRBD1 (6 bases). V was trimmed by 0 bases and J by 4 bases, leaving 13 bases between them. CDR1 is SGDLS and CDR2 is YYNGEE in the germline V gene. This CDR3 has 15 residues.

This chain joins TRBV5-6 and TRBJ2-2; 11 bases agree with TRBD2. The CDR3 is made up of 16 amino acids. V dropped 5 bases and J dropped 4; count of bases not matched to a gene: 7. The V gene's germline CDR1 is SGHDT and CDR2 YYEEEE. CDR3 residues: CASSLAGGPSTGELFF. DNA of the CDR3: TGTGCCAGCAGTTTAGCGGGGGGGCCTTCCACCGGGGAGCTGTTTTTT. The whole variable domain, filled in from reference TRBV5-6 and TRBJ2-2, reads DAGVTQSPTHLIKTRGQQVTLRCSPKSGHDTVSWYQQALGQGPQFIFQYYEEEERQRGNFPDRFSGHQFPNYSSELNVNALLLGDSALYLCASSLAGGPSTGELFFGEGSRLTVL.

This clone was observed a handful of times. The CDR3 coding sequence is TGTGCCAGCGGGAGAGAGGCCGGGGAGCTGTTTTTT. Amino acid sequence: CASGREAGELFF. The chain employs TRBV5-5 and TRBJ2-2; maybe TRBD2 (5 bases). The germline gives CDR1 SGHKS, CDR2 YYEKEE (reference sequence). The V end was cut by 7 bases, the J end by 6 bases, with 10 bases between. The CDR3 loop spans 12 amino acids. The full variable domain, completed using reference TRBV5-5 and TRBJ2-2, is DAGVTQSPTHLIKTRGQQVTLRCSPISGHKSVSWYQQVLGQGPQFIFQYYEKEERGRGNFPDRFSARQFPNYSSELNVNALLLGDSALYLCASGREAGELFFGEGSRLTVL.

The chain employs TRBV6-5 and TRBJ1-2; TRBD1 agrees at 9 bases. After removal of 8 bases from V and 6 bases from J, the junction contained 4 bases not matched to a gene. The germline gives CDR1 MNHEY, CDR2 SVGAGI. The CDR3 has 12 amino acids. DNA for the CDR3: TGTGCCAGCTACACAGGGGGCAATGGCTACACCTTC. Its protein is CASYTGGNGYTF.

J is TRBJ2-7 and V is TRBV7-8; possible D gene TRBD2, 6 bases. V lost 4 bases, J lost 4 bases, and 11 bases lay in between. CDR3 length: 13 residues. CDR1 is SGHVS and CDR2 is FQNEAQ in the germline V gene. CDR3 sequence reads: CASSSGRGYEQYF. CDR3 nucleotides: TGTGCCAGCAGCTCCGGGAGAGGGTACGAGCAGTACTTC.

This clone turned up a few times. The chain employs TRBV18 and TRBJ2-7, with 7 nucleotides matching TRBD2. The CDR3 extends over 15 amino acids. CDR1 is KGHSH and CDR2 is LQKENI in the germline V gene. V dropped 2 bases and J dropped 1; count of bases not matched to a gene: 5. CDR3 nucleotides: TGTGCCAGCTCACCAAATCCGGGACTATCCTACGAGCAGTACTTC. Protein: CASSPNPGLSYEQYF.

The chain has TRBV7-9 and TRBJ2-1; a possible D gene is TRBD2 (6 bases). Germline V CDR1 and CDR2: SEHNR, FQNEAQ (reference sequence). V lost 5 bases and J 5 bases, leaving 19 bases between the germline ends. The length of the CDR3 is 16 residues. The chain's CDR3 is CASSDPGTDSDNEQFF. The CDR3 nucleotides are TGTGCCAGCAGCGATCCCGGGACTGACTCGGACAATGAGCAGTTCTTC.

This clone occurred a few times. V usage is TRBV7-2 and J usage is TRBJ2-7, with 7 bases lining up with TRBD2. This CDR3 is 14 amino acids long. The trim removed 4 bases at V and 6 bases at J, leaving 9 bases unmatched. Germline loops: CDR1 SGHTA, CDR2 FQGNSA. The chain's CDR3 is CASSSHLGGGEQYF. The CDR3, as DNA: TGTGCCAGCAGCTCACATTTGGGGGGGGGCGAGCAGTACTTC.

This clone was counted many times. The chain combines TRBV21-1 with TRBJ2-1; TRBD1 is the table's D call, not checked against the DNA. TRBV21-1 is a known pseudogene. The CDR3 contains 18 residues. The CDR3 loop reads CASSKESCRTGGLYEQFF. CDR3 nucleotides: TGTGCCAGCAGCAAAGAGAGTTGCCGGACAGGGGGCCTCTATGAGCAGTTCTTC.

This clone has more than one count but fewer than ten. The V gene is TRBV11-2, the J gene TRBJ2-5, with TRBD2 matching 11 bases. CDR1 is SGHAT and CDR2 is FQNNGV in the germline V gene. The trim removed 5 bases at V and 3 bases at J, leaving 5 bases unmatched. CDR3 length equals 15 residues. CDR3 loop: CASSTGTSGKETQYF. For the CDR3, the DNA is TGTGCCAGCAGCACCGGGACTAGCGGTAAAGAGACCCAGTACTTC.

This clone occurred a few times. The rearrangement links TRBV18 to TRBJ2-7; TRBD1 is a possible D gene (5 bases). The CDR3 runs 14 residues. The germline gives CDR1 KGHSH, CDR2 LQKENI. Deletions cut 6 bases from V and 4 bases from J, with 16 bases between. The CDR3 nucleotides read TGTGCCAGCTCGCGACAGTCGATGGTATACGAGCAGTACTTC. It translates to CASSRQSMVYEQYF.

This clone was seen only a few times. The chain has TRBV7-9 and TRBJ1-1; TRBD1 aligns across 7 bases. The CDR3 extends over 15 amino acids. J gave up 4 bases and V 2 bases, and 7 bases lay outside the gene matches. Germline lookup yields CDR1 SEHNR and CDR2 FQNEAQ (reference sequence). CDR3 nucleotide sequence: TGTGCCAGCAGCTTACAACCAGGGGGTCTCACTGAAGCTTTCTTT. It encodes CASSLQPGGLTEAFF.

The rearrangement joins TRBV6-6 to TRBJ2-7; 10 bases line up with TRBD1. CDR1 MNHNY and CDR2 SVGAGI come from the germline V gene (reference sequence). After removal of 6 bases from V and 12 bases from J, the junction contained 5 bases not matched to a gene. The CDR3 has 11 residues. CDR3 sequence (DNA): TGTGCCAGCAGGACGACAGGGGGCATGTACTTC. Residues: CASRTTGGMYF.

This clone has more than one count but fewer than ten. The chain couples TRBV29-1 to TRBJ1-2; a possible D gene is TRBD1 (6 bases). The CDR3 covers 12 residues. Trimming removed 4 bases from V and 7 bases from J, with 13 bases in between. Germline CDR1 SQVTM, CDR2 ANQGSEA. CDR3 region: CSVARDIGGYTF. The CDR3 DNA reads as TGCAGCGTTGCGAGGGACATCGGTGGCTACACCTTC.

The chain uses TRBV6-5 and TRBJ1-1; 7 bases match TRBD1. The CDR3 is 14 amino acids. The junction had 6 bases not matched to a gene; V was cut back by 5 bases and J by 3 bases. Germline CDR1 is MNHEY and CDR2 is SVGAGI. The CDR3 sequence is CASSKQGRHTEAFF. In nucleotides, the CDR3 is TGTGCCAGCAGTAAACAGGGGAGGCACACTGAAGCTTTCTTT.

This clone was seen a few times. The chain links TRBV7-2 to TRBJ2-1; 9 bases match TRBD1. J was trimmed by 3 bases and V by 4 bases; bases with no gene match: 13. Germline lookup yields CDR1 SGHTA and CDR2 FQGNSA. The CDR3 is made up of 18 amino acids. The CDR3 DNA reads TGTGCCAGCAGCTCCGATGGGACAGGGACCTACAACTACAATGAGCAGTTCTTC. Translation gives CASSSDGTGTYNYNEQFF.